Below are 10 T cell receptor beta chains sequenced from a single sample in a study of beta chain features in type 1 diabetes. Isolated RNA was reverse transcribed in full, so expressed TCRB transcripts were sequenced. Sequencing was performed with immunoSEQ multiplex PCR; in TCRdb, only in-frame clones are kept and a portion is missing. The profile shows 400,000 to 600,000 clones, approximately 31% of them singletons. Sequencing was carried out using naive CD4+ T cells from blood. All receptors derive from a man younger than 30 in good health.

The genes are TRBV30 and TRBJ2-2, with 10 nucleotides matching TRBD2. The CDR3 is 15 residues long. Germline CDR1 GTSNPN, CDR2 SVGIG (reference sequence). V shed 2 bases and J 3 bases; nucleotides not matched to a gene: 3. The CDR3 sequence: CAWSRLAGDTGELFF. In nucleotides, the CDR3 is TGTGCCTGGAGTCGGCTAGCGGGGGACACCGGGGAGCTGTTTTTT.

J is TRBJ2-7 and V is TRBV2; 9 bases line up with TRBD1. From germline, CDR1 is SNHLY and CDR2 FYNNEI. CDR3 length: 14 residues. J gave up 3 bases and V 7 bases, and 7 bases lay outside the gene matches. The CDR3 bases are TGTGCCAGCAAAGGGACAGGGCCGAACTACGAGCAGTACTTC. Translated: CASKGTGPNYEQYF.

On this clone: This sample includes further DNA sequences coding for the same CDR3. The chain carries TRBV9 and TRBJ2-5; D is ambiguous. The germline V and J ends were trimmed by 0 bases and 7 bases, with 10 bases remaining between them. Looked up from germline, CDR1 is SGDLS and CDR2 is YYNGEE. The CDR3 length is 13 residues. The CDR3 nucleotides are TGTGCCAGCAGCGTAGGTAGAGAAGGGACCCAGTACTTC. As protein: CASSVGREGTQYF.

V is TRBV9 and J is TRBJ2-5; the D gene is possibly TRBD2 (5 bases). Germline-derived CDR1 and CDR2 are SGDLS and YYNGEE. V lost 4 bases and J lost 0, with 16 bases in between. The CDR3 is 16 amino acids. The CDR3 loop is CASSPSTAVYQETQYF. The CDR3 nucleotides are TGTGCCAGCAGCCCCAGCACAGCGGTCTACCAAGAGACCCAGTACTTC.

The table lists this clone with a few counts. This chain joins TRBV9 and TRBJ2-7; 10 bases fit TRBD1. In germline, CDR1 is SGDLS, CDR2 YYNGEE. There are 15 residues in the CDR3. V dropped 4 bases and J dropped 2; count of bases not matched to a gene: 6. This CDR3 is CASSTTGGYTYEQYF. In DNA form, the CDR3 reads TGTGCCAGCAGCACGACAGGGGGCTACACCTACGAGCAGTACTTC.

The CDR3 sequence is CATSRDETGGEDEQFF. The CDR3 DNA sequence: TGTGCCACCAGCAGAGATGAGACTGGGGGGGAGGATGAGCAGTTCTTC. V is TRBV15 and J is TRBJ2-1; 7 bases agree with TRBD2. Trimming took 0 bases from V and 8 from J; bases not matched to a gene: 10. Germline CDR1 and CDR2: LNHNV and YYDKDF (reference sequence). This CDR3 has 16 amino acids.

The chain carries TRBV7-9 and TRBJ1-5, with D hard to call. The CDR3 extends over 13 amino acids. CDR1 is SEHNR and CDR2 is FQNEAQ in the germline V gene (reference sequence). The V and J ends lost 5 bases and 2 bases respectively, with 7 bases between them. This CDR3 is CASSREGNQPQHF. CDR3 in DNA: TGTGCCAGCAGCCGGGAGGGCAATCAGCCCCAGCATTTT. Full variable domain (rest looked up from reference TRBV7-9 and TRBJ1-5): DTGVSQNPRHKITKRGQNVTFRCDPISEHNRLYWYRQTLGQGPEFLTYFQNEAQLEKSRLLSDRFSAERPKGSFSTLEIQRTEQGDSAMYLCASSREGNQPQHFGDGTRLSIL.

The V call is TRBV6-1, the J call TRBJ2-7, with TRBD2 matching over 12 bases. From germline, CDR1 is MNHNS and CDR2 SASEGT. With V trimmed by 6 bases and J by 3 bases, 3 bases remained unmatched. CDR3 length: 14 amino acids. This CDR3 reads CASRELAGGYEQYF. The CDR3 bases are TGTGCCAGCAGAGAACTAGCGGGAGGCTACGAGCAGTACTTC.

The chain uses TRBV11-1 and TRBJ1-2; TRBD1 matches at 7 bases. CDR1 SGHAT and CDR2 FQDESV come from the germline V gene (reference sequence). The trim removed 4 bases at V and 8 bases at J, leaving 4 bases unmatched. The length of the CDR3 is 12 residues. CDR3: CASSWDSLGYTF. The CDR3 nucleotides read TGTGCCAGCAGCTGGGACAGCCTCGGCTACACCTTC.

In its sample, this clone was seen a few times. V and J are TRBV30 and TRBJ1-2; TRBD1 aligns across 7 bases. Germline V gene data show CDR1 as GTSNPN and CDR2 as SVGIG (reference sequence). Germline trimming cut 4 bases from V and 5 bases from J; bases unmatched to any gene: 13. CDR3 length equals 15 residues. Here the CDR3 reads CAWIVKGTGAYGYTF. The CDR3 DNA sequence: TGTGCCTGGATCGTTAAGGGAACAGGGGCTTATGGCTACACCTTC.